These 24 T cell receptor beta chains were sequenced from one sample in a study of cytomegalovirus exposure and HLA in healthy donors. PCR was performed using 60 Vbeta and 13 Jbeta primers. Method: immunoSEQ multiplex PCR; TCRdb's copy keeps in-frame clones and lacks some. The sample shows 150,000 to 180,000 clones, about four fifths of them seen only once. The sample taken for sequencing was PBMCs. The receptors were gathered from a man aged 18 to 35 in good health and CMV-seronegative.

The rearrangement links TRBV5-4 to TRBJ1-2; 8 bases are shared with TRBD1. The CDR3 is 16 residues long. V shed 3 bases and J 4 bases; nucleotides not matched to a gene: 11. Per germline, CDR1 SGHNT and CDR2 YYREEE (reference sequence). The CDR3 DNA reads TGTGCCAGCAGCTCCAGCGGACAGGGTAGTTTCTATGGCTACACCTTC. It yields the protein CASSSSGQGSFYGYTF.

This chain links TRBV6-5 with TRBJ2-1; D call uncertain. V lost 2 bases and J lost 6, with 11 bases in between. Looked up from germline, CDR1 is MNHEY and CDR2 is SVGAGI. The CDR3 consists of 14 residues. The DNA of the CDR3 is TGTGCCAGCAGTTACCCCCCCATCAGCAATGAGCAGTTCTTC. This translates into CASSYPPISNEQFF.

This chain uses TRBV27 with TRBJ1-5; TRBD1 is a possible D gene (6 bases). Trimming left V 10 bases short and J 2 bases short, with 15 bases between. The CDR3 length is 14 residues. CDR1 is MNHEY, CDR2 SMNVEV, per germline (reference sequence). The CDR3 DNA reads TGTGCCATTGGGGGGGCAACGCGCAATCAGCCCCAGCATTTT. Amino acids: CAIGGATRNQPQHF.

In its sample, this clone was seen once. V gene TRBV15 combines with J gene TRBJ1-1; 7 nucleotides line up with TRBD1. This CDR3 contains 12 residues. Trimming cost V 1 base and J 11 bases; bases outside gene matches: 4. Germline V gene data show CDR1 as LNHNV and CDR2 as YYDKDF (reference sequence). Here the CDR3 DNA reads TGTGCCACCAGCAGAGCTGACAGGGCCGCTTTCTTT. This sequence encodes CATSRADRAAFF.

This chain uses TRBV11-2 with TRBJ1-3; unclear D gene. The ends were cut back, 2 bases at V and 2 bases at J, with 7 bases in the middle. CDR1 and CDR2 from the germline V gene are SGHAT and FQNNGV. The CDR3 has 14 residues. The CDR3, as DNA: TGTGCCAGCAGCTTATTCCAGGCTGGAAACACCATATATTTT. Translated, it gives CASSLFQAGNTIYF. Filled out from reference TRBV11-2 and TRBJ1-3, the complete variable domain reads EAGVAQSPRYKIIEKRQSVAFWCNPISGHATLYWYQQILGQGPKLLIQFQNNGVVDDSQLPKDRFSAERLKGVDSTLKIQPAKLEDSAVYLCASSLFQAGNTIYFGEGSWLTVV.

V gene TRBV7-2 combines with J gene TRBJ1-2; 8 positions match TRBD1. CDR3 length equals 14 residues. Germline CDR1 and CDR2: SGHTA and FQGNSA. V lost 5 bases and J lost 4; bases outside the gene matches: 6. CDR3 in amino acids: CASSLRDRFYGYTF. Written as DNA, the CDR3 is TGTGCCAGCAGCCTCCGGGACAGGTTCTATGGCTACACCTTC.

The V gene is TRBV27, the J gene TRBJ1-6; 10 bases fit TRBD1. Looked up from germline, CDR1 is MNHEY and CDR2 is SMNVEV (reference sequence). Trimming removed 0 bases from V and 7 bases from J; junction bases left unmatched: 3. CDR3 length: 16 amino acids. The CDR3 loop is CASSLSRTGGNSPLHF. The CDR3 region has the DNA TGTGCCAGCAGTTTATCCCGGACAGGGGGGAATTCACCCCTCCACTTT.

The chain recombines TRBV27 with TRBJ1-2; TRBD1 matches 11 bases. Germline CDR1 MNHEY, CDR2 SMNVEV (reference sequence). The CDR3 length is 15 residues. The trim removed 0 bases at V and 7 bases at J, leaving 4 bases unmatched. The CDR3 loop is CASSLSRTGGSGYTF. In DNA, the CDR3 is TGTGCCAGCAGTTTATCCCGGACAGGGGGCAGTGGCTACACCTTC.

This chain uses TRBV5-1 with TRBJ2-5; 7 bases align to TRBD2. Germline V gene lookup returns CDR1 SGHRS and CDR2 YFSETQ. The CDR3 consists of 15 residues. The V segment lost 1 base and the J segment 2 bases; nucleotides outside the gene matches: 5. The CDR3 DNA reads TGCGCCAGCAGCTTGAGGGCTAGCGGACAAGAGACCCAGTACTTC. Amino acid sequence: CASSLRASGQETQYF.

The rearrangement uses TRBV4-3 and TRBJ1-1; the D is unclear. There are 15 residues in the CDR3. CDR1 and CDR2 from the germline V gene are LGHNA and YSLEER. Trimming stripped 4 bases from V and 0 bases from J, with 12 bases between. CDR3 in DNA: TGCGCCAGCAGCCCCGGATCAGACATGAACACTGAAGCTTTCTTT. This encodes CASSPGSDMNTEAFF.

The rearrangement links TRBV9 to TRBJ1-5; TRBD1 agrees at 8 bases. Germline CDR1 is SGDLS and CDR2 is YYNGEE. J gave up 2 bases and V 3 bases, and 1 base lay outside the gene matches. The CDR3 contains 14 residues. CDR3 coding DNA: TGTGCCAGCAGCGCACAGGGGGGCAATCAGCCCCAGCATTTT. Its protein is CASSAQGGNQPQHF.

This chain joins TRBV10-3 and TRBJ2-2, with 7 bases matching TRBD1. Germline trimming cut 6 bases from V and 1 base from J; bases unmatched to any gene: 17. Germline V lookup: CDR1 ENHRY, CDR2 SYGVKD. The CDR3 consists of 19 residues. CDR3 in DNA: TGTGCCATCAGGGGGGATGACCTCTTCCGGGACAGGAACACCGGGGAGCTGTTTTTT. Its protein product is CAIRGDDLFRDRNTGELFF.

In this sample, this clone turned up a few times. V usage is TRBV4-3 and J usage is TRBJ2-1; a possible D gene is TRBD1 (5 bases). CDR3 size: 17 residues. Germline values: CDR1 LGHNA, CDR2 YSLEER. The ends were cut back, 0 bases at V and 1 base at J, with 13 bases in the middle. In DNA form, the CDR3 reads TGCGCCAGCAGCCAAGAAGGCCCCAGGACATCCTACAATGAGCAGTTCTTC. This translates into CASSQEGPRTSYNEQFF.

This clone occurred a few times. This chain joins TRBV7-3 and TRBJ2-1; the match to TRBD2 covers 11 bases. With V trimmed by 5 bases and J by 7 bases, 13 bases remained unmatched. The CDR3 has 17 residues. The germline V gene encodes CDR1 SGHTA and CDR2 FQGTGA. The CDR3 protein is CASSLLTSGGHGNEQFF. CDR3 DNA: TGTGCCAGCAGCCTCTTAACTAGCGGGGGCCATGGGAATGAGCAGTTCTTC. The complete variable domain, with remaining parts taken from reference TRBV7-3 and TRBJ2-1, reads GAGVSQTPSNKVTEKGKYVELRCDPISGHTALYWYRQSLGQGPEFLIYFQGTGAADDSGLPNDRFFAVRPEGSVSTLKIQRTERGDSAVYLCASSLLTSGGHGNEQFFGPGTRLTVL.

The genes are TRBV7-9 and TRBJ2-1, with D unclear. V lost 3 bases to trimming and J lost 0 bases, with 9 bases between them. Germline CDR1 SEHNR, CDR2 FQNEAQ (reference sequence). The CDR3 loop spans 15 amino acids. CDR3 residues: CASSFIVLSYNEQFF. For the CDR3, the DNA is TGTGCCAGCAGCTTTATAGTTCTCTCCTACAATGAGCAGTTCTTC.

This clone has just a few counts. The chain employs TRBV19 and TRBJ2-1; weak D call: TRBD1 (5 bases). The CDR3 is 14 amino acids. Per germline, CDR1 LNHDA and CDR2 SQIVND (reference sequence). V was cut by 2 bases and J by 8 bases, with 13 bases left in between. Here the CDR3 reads CASSINRGQHEQFF. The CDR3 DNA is TGTGCCAGTAGTATAAATCGCGGACAACATGAGCAGTTCTTC.

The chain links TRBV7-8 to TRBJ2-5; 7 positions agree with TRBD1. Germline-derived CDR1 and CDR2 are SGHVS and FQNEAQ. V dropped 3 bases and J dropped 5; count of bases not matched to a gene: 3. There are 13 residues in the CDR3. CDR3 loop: CASSFTGVETQYF. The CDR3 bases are TGTGCCAGCAGCTTTACAGGGGTGGAGACCCAGTACTTC.

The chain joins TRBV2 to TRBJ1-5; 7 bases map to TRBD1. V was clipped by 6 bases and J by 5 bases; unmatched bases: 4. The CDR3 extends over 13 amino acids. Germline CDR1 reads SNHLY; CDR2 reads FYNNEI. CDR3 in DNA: TGTGCCAGCAGCGGTACAGGGGATCAGCCCCAGCATTTT. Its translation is CASSGTGDQPQHF. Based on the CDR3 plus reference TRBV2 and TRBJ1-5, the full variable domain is EPEVTQTPSHQVTQMGQEVILRCVPISNHLYFYWYRQILGQKVEFLVSFYNNEISEKSEIFDDQFSVERPDGSNFTLKIRSTKLEDSAMYFCASSGTGDQPQHFGDGTRLSIL.

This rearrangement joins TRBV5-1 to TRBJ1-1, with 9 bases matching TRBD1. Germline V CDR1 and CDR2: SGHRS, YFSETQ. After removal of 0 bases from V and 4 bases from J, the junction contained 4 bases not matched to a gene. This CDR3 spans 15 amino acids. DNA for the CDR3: TGCGCCAGCAGCTTGGAGGGACAGGGTAGCACTGAAGCTTTCTTT. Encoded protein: CASSLEGQGSTEAFF.

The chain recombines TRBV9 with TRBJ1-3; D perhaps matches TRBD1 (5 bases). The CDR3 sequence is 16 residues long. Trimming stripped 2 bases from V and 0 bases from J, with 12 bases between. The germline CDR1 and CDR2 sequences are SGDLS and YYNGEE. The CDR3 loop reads CASSVRDFLSGNTIYF. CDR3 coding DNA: TGTGCCAGCAGCGTCCGGGACTTCCTCTCTGGAAACACCATATATTTT.

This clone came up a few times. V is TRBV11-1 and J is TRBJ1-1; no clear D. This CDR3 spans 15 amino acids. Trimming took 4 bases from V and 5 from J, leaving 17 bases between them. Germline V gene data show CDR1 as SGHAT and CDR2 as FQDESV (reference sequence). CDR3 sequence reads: CASSSIAARNTEAFF. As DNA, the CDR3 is TGTGCCAGCAGCTCCATAGCGGCACGCAATACTGAAGCTTTCTTT. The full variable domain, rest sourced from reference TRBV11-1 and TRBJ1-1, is EAEVAQSPRYKITEKSQAVAFWCDPISGHATLYWYRQILGQGPELLVQFQDESVVDDSQLPKDRFSAERLKGVDSTLKIQPAELGDSAMYLCASSSIAARNTEAFFGQGTRLTVV.

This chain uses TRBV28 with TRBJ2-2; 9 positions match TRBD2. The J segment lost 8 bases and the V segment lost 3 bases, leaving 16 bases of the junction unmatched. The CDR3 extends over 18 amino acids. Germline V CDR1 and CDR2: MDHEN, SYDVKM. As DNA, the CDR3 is TGTGCCAGCAGTTTCCCCCCATTCAGCGGGGGGCCGTTAGGGGAGCTGTTTTTT. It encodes CASSFPPFSGGPLGELFF.

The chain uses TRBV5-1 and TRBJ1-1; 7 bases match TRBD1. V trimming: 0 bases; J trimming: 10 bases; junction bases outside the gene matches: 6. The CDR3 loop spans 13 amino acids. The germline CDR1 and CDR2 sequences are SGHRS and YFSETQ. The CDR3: CASSLGQGQVAFF. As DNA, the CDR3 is TGCGCCAGCAGCTTGGGACAGGGTCAGGTAGCTTTCTTT.

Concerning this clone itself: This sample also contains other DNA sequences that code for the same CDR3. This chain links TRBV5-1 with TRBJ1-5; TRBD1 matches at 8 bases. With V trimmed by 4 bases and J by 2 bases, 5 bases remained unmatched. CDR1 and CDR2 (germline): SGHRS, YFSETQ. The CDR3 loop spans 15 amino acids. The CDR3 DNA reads TGCGCCAGCAGCCCCGGACAGGGCGGCAATCAGCCCCAGCATTTT. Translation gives CASSPGQGGNQPQHF. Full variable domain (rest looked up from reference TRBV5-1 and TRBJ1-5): KAGVTQTPRYLIKTRGQQVTLSCSPISGHRSVSWYQQTPGQGLQFLFEYFSETQRNKGNFPGRFSGRQFSNSRSEMNVSTLELGDSALYLCASSPGQGGNQPQHFGDGTRLSIL.